This paragraph covers one T cell receptor beta chain sequence. Its antigen specificity is not known. Nothing much larger sits one base from this clone, and base qualities are not available. This sample is drawn from a study of vaccination and CD4 T cells after COVID-19 (dated by TCRdb to 2021 to 2024). Study-wide context: SARS-CoV-2 positivity had been established in the convalescent patients by nasal swab PCR, and mild disease was recorded in eight to ten of these patients and severe disease in one. Six males and four females were included in the convalescent cohort, with two Hispanic individuals, seven Caucasians, two Asians and one multiracial person represented. Participants got two doses of the Pfizer-BioNTech BNT162b2 vaccine (n=8) or two doses of the Moderna mRNA-1273 vaccine (n=2). Post-COVID blood samples from convalescent patients were collected a median of around 110 days after diagnosis, with a range of roughly 35 to 180 days. Post-vaccine blood samples were collected a median of about 72 days after the second vaccine dose, ranging from about 13 to 250 days. Culture stimuli were overlapping spike peptide pools from SARS-CoV-2 and from the common cold coronaviruses HCoV-NL63, HCoV-OC43 and HCoV-229E. In control cultures, a CEFX viral epitope pool was used as positive control, an HIV-1 Nef peptide pool was used as negative control, or no peptide was added. The spike-specific CD4+ TCR repertoire was compared before and after mRNA vaccination in under 11 COVID-19 convalescent patients and a handful of infection-naive healthy vaccine recipients.

This specimen's treatment or condition label, interpreted: approximately 11-day PBMC culture with coronavirus spike peptide pools or control peptides (ViraFEST assay). The ViraFEST assay was used in the study, in which antigen-specific T cells were expanded with peptide pools and expanded clonotypes were subsequently identified by TCR sequencing. Positive SARS-CoV-2 PCR tests in the convalescent patients dated from March to December 2020, before Alpha, Beta and Delta variants emerged in the United States. Each well held 2.2 million or so PBMCs cultured in IMDM containing approximately 5% human AB serum and approximately 9.6 IU/ml IL-2, with 7.5 to 10 ug/ml peptide pools added. Half of the culture medium was replaced with fresh IL-2-containing medium on days 3 and 7. After 10 days of culture, CD4+ T cells were isolated by negative selection with the EasySep CD4+ T cell isolation kit. PBMCs were separated from whole blood using Ficoll-Paque Plus gradient centrifugation and then either used fresh or cryopreserved at -140C. In general, triplicate wells were set up for every culture condition.

Beyond this particular receptor, the publication reports: The median number of SARS-CoV-2-reactive clonotypes rose from about 19 after infection to roughly 38 after vaccination, but the change was not significant. Relatively few convalescent patients were included in the study, and early timepoints after natural infection were not analyzed. Among convalescent patients, a median around 89% of the SARS-CoV-2-reactive clones seen after vaccination appeared only after vaccination, which suggests priming specific to the vaccine. Of the vaccine-specific clones found in convalescent patients, nearly all (304 of 307) were mono-reactive for SARS-CoV-2 spike instead of being cross-reactive with common cold coronaviruses.

Counted from cysteine to phenylalanine, this CDR3 has 14 amino acids. Here the CDR3 DNA is all that survives: 42 bases in frame from base 1. CDR1 and CDR2 are read off the germline V gene as SGHTA and FQGNSA. For this chain, trimming is 5 bases at the V end and 2 bases at the J end, and the number of junction bases without a gene match is 4. Libraries were made using PCR. TCR sequencing of DNA from cultured CD4+ T cells used the Oncomine TCR Beta short-read assay at the Johns Hopkins FTIC core. The QIAamp micro DNA kit was used to extract genomic DNA from the cultured CD4+ T cells. The Oncomine TCR Beta libraries from cultured CD4+ T cells were pooled using unique dual indexes and then sequenced on an Illumina iSeq 100. Per the authors' processing: Non-productive sequences were removed, and CDR3s that did not start with C, did not end with F or W, or were shorter than 7 amino acids were discarded. Antigen-specific clonotypes were identified with the MANAFEST web application by comparing peptide-stimulated wells with reference and other culture wells. For a clone to be called positive, the clone needed an FDR below 0.05, an odds ratio above 5, and a productive frequency above 0.1% in at least two of three replicate wells. Cross-reactive clonotypes were defined as significantly expanded in both SARS-CoV-2 spike wells and at least one common cold coronavirus spike condition. Using R version 3.6.1, CDR3 homology was evaluated through Levenshtein distances (stringdist) along with unrooted phylogenetic trees (ape). The public sequencing data were trimmed at Q25 with fastp and processed into clonotypes with MiXCR by TCRdb, which kept only in-frame beta chains. Rows with one shared CDR3 protein collapse into an entry with the most common genes and DNA. In this record, the V and J calls reflect TCRdb's handling and not the investigators' own analysis. This sample has about 18,000 distinct CDR3 sequences in its table, and approximately 70% of those were observed once. Less than 7% of the sample is taken by the ten largest.

Sequenced input: CD4+ T cells from blood, cultured in vitro. This clonotype was sampled from a human donor who had recovered from COVID-19. Recombination joined TRBV7-2 with TRBJ1-1, and 8 junction bases match TRBD1. The CDR3 corresponds to CASSTQGANTEAFF. Read as DNA, the sequence is TGTGCCAGCAGCACGCAGGGGGCTAACACTGAAGCTTTCTTT.